One sample yielded the 8 T cell receptor beta chains listed below, sequenced in a study of glioma-infiltrating T cells after dendritic cell vaccination. Produced via immunoSEQ multiplex PCR; TCRdb's table is partial and in-frame only. The table lists approximately 36,000 clones, approximately 84% of them singletons, with under 10% in the top ten. The sequencing here drew on blood, taken before dendritic cell vaccination. The receptors were sampled from a human donor with glioblastoma.

DNA of the CDR3: TGTGCCAGCAGTTTCGCAGGGGCCGGTCAAGGGGAGACCCAGTACTTC. Translation gives CASSFAGAGQGETQYF. The chain carries TRBV28 and TRBJ2-5; D may be TRBD1 (6 bases). With 3 bases removed from V and 5 bases from J, the gap between germline ends came to 19 bases. Germline-derived CDR1 and CDR2 are MDHEN and SYDVKM. The CDR3 totals 16 residues. The complete variable domain, with remaining parts taken from reference TRBV28 and TRBJ2-5, reads DVKVTQSSRYLVKRTGEKVFLECVQDMDHENMFWYRQDPGLGLRLIYFSYDVKMKEKGDIPEGYSVSREKKERFSLILESASTNQTSMYLCASSFAGAGQGETQYFGPGTRLLVL.

The J gene is TRBJ1-2, the V gene TRBV5-4; possible D gene TRBD1, 5 bases. This CDR3 region has 15 residues. Between the trimmed V and J ends, which lost 0 bases and 8 bases, there was a span of 17 bases. Germline V lookup: CDR1 SGHNT, CDR2 YYREEE (reference sequence). The CDR3 nucleotides are TGTGCCAGCAGCTTGGGGGGCGATTTCCTCGGGGGCTACACCTTC. Its translation is CASSLGGDFLGGYTF. Full variable domain (outside the CDR3, taken from reference TRBV5-4 and TRBJ1-2): ETGVTQSPTHLIKTRGQQVTLRCSSQSGHNTVSWYQQALGQGPQFIFQYYREEENGRGNFPPRFSGLQFPNYSSELNVNALELDDSALYLCASSLGGDFLGGYTFGSGTRLTVV.

The CDR3 DNA reads TGTGCCAGCAGCTCTGACGGGACAGGGACCTACGAGCAGTACTTC. It specifies CASSSDGTGTYEQYF. This chain joins TRBV7-2 and TRBJ2-7, with 9 bases matching TRBD1. Germline CDR1 is SGHTA and CDR2 is FQGNSA. There are 15 residues in the CDR3. Unmatched junction bases numbered 6, after V lost 4 bases and J lost 2 bases.

The J gene is TRBJ2-2, the V gene TRBV6-5; tentative D call: TRBD1 (6 bases). The CDR3 is made up of 15 amino acids. Germline-derived CDR1 and CDR2 are MNHEY and SVGAGI. Trimming took 5 bases from V and 3 from J, leaving 13 bases between them. The CDR3 loop is CASSTGQTYTGELFF. CDR3 coding DNA: TGTGCCAGCAGTACTGGACAGACTTACACCGGGGAGCTGTTTTTT.

This chain links TRBV7-8 with TRBJ2-3; 8 nucleotides match TRBD2. Looked up from germline, CDR1 is SGHVS and CDR2 is FQNEAQ. V was clipped by 4 bases and J by 4 bases; unmatched bases: 10. The CDR3 sequence is 16 residues long. CDR3 sequence reads: CASSSLSGGFADTQYF. Written as DNA, the CDR3 is TGTGCCAGCAGCTCCCTTTCGGGGGGGTTTGCAGATACGCAGTATTTT. Using reference TRBV7-8 and TRBJ2-3 for the parts outside the CDR3, the full variable domain is GAGVSQSPRYKVAKRGQDVALRCDPISGHVSLFWYQQALGQGPEFLTYFQNEAQLDKSGLPSDRFFAERPEGSVSTLKIQRTQQEDSAVYLCASSSLSGGFADTQYFGPGTRLTVL.

The CDR3 bases are TGTGCCAGCAGCGTATCCGGGACAGTGGGCCACGAGCAGTACTTC. Translated, it gives CASSVSGTVGHEQYF. The chain employs TRBV11-2 and TRBJ2-7; 7 bases fit TRBD1. CDR1 and CDR2 (germline): SGHAT, FQNNGV. This CDR3 region has 15 residues. V shed 5 bases and J 5 bases; nucleotides not matched to a gene: 12.

The chain has TRBV4-2 and TRBJ1-1; perhaps TRBD1 as D (6 bases). The ends were cut back, 3 bases at V and 0 bases at J, with 17 bases in the middle. Germline CDR1 and CDR2: LGHNA and YNFKEQ. There are 17 residues in the CDR3. The CDR3 coding sequence is TGTGCCAGCAGCCAGGCGGGGGGGGCAGCGATGAACACTGAAGCTTTCTTT. It translates to CASSQAGGAAMNTEAFF.

This chain uses TRBV5-4 with TRBJ2-3; 8 bases are a match to TRBD2. The V and J ends lost 4 bases and 4 bases, in that order; junction bases with no gene match: 5. Germline CDR1 reads SGHNT; CDR2 reads YYREEE (reference sequence). The CDR3 runs to 14 residues. CDR3 in DNA: TGTGCCAGCAGCACGGGACTAGAGGCAGATACGCAGTATTTT. Its protein product is CASSTGLEADTQYF.